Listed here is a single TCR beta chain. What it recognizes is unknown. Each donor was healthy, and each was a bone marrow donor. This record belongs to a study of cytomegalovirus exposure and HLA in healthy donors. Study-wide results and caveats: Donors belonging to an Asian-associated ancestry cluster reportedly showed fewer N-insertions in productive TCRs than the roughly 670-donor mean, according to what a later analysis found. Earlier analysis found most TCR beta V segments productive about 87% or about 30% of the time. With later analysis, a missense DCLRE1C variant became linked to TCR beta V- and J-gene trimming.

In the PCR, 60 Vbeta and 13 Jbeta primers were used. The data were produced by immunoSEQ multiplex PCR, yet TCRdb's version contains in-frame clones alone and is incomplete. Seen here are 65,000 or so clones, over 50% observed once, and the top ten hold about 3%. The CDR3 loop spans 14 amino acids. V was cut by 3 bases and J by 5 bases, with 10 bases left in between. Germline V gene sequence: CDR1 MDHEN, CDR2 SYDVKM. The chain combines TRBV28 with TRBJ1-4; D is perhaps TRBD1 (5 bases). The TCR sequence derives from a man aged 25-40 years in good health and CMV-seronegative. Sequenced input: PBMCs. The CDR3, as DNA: TGTGCCAGCAGTTTCGGGGGGGGAAATGAAAAACTGTTTTTT. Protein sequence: CASSFGGGNEKLFF.